The rows below give T cell receptor beta chains drawn from one sample of a study of blood T cell repertoires in COVID-19. Using immunoSEQ multiplex PCR, the repertoire was profiled, and TCRdb retains in-frame clones only, with some absent. The sample has about 200,000 clones; 85% to 90% are singletons. Sample: peripheral blood. These TCRs come from a man in his fifties or sixties with acute or convalescent COVID-19. CDR3s include the opening cysteine and the closing phenylalanine or tryptophan. D genes are given only for firm matches.

J: TRBJ1-2
V: TRBV5-6
D: TRBD1
CDR3: CASSLWTGGYTF

J: TRBJ2-6
V: TRBV5-1
D: NA
CDR3: CASSFADSGANVLTF

J: TRBJ2-1
V: TRBV9
D: TRBD2
CDR3: CASSVQGGGDNEQFF

J: TRBJ2-5
V: TRBV9
D: TRBD1
CDR3: CASSALQGVGETQYF

J: TRBJ1-1
V: TRBV27
D: TRBD1
CDR3: CASSLPGTGFTEAFF

J: TRBJ2-2
V: TRBV5-1
D: NA
CDR3: CASSQDFTGELFF

J: TRBJ1-6
V: TRBV7-2
D: NA
CDR3: CASSLGFSHYSPLHF

J: TRBJ1-2
V: TRBV30
D: NA
CDR3: CAWEIQGGYGYTF

J: TRBJ2-3
V: TRBV4-1
D: NA
CDR3: CASSPLGGGTDTQYF

J: TRBJ1-1
V: TRBV5-1
D: TRBD1
CDR3: CASSSGQGAEAFF

J: TRBJ1-2
V: TRBV4-1
D: NA
CDR3: CASSQEAGDYGYTF

J: TRBJ1-1
V: TRBV12-3/TRBV12-4
D: NA
CDR3: CASSSYGTEAFF

J: TRBJ1-2
V: TRBV5-1
D: TRBD1
CDR3: CASTLATGVHGYTF

J: TRBJ1-1
V: TRBV5-1
D: NA
CDR3: CASRFQEINTEAFF

J: TRBJ1-2
V: TRBV2
D: NA
CDR3: CASSELVF

J: TRBJ1-5
V: TRBV30
D: NA
CDR3: CAWSVEGNQPQHF

J: TRBJ1-1
V: TRBV29-1
D: TRBD1
CDR3: CSVDHGQVNTEAFF

J: TRBJ2-7
V: TRBV19
D: TRBD1
CDR3: CASSRQGNLYEQYF

J: TRBJ2-3
V: TRBV7-6
D: TRBD1
CDR3: CASSPDRVGHTQYF

J: TRBJ1-1
V: TRBV2
D: TRBD1
CDR3: CASSAQGALIGAFF

J: TRBJ2-7
V: TRBV5-4
D: NA
CDR3: CASSLEGQGAREQYF

J: TRBJ1-3
V: TRBV18
D: NA
CDR3: CASSPRAERNTIYF

J: TRBJ2-7
V: TRBV9
D: TRBD1
CDR3: CASSVGQGKMVSSYEQYF

J: TRBJ1-1
V: TRBV30
D: TRBD1
CDR3: CAWTGQGWTEAFF

J: TRBJ1-5
V: TRBV21-1
D: NA
CDR3: CASSQRRESNQPQHF

J: TRBJ1-4
V: TRBV2
D: TRBD1
CDR3: CASSGRTGGGTNEKLFF

J: TRBJ1-2
V: TRBV27
D: TRBD1
CDR3: CASSRTGRYGYTF

J: TRBJ2-5
V: TRBV19
D: NA
CDR3: CASSNQRETQYF

J: TRBJ2-7
V: TRBV14
D: TRBD1
CDR3: CASSQEGARTGSRYEQYF

J: TRBJ2-7
V: TRBV6-6
D: TRBD1
CDR3: CASSDEGTGVYEQYF

J: TRBJ1-1
V: TRBV7-9
D: NA
CDR3: CASSLGQGNTEAFF

J: TRBJ1-5
V: TRBV30
D: TRBD1
CDR3: CAWSRGQGYSNQPQHF

J: TRBJ1-5
V: TRBV18
D: NA
CDR3: CASSPLGAQPQHF

J: TRBJ1-4
V: TRBV23-1
D: NA
CDR3: CASCLRSNEKLFF

J: TRBJ2-1
V: TRBV29-1
D: NA
CDR3: CSGRDSGIEQFF

J: TRBJ2-7
V: TRBV15
D: NA
CDR3: CATSRDVGGWYEQYF

J: TRBJ1-1
V: TRBV6-5
D: NA
CDR3: CASSLAGFTEAFF

J: TRBJ1-5
V: TRBV29-1
D: NA
CDR3: CSVRAGYGQPQHF

J: TRBJ2-5
V: TRBV5-4
D: TRBD1
CDR3: CASSLTQGVAETQYF

J: TRBJ1-6
V: TRBV5-5
D: NA
CDR3: CASSLRFGDSPLHF